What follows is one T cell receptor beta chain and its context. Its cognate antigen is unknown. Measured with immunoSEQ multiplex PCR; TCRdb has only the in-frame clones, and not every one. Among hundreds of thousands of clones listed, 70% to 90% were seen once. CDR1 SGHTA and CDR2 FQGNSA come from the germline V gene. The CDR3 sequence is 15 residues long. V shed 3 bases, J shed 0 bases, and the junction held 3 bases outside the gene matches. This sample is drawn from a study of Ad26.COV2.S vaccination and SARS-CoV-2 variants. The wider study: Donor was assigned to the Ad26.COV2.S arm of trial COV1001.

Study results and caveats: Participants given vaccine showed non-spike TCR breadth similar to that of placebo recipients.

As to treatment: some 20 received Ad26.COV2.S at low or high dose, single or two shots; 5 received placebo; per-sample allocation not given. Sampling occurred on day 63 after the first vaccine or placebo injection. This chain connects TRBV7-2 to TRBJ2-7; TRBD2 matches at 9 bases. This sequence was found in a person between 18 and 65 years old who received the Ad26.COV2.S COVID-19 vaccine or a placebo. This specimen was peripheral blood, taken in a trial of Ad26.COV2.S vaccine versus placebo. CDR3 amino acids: CASSFASGASYEQYF. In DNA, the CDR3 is TGTGCCAGCAGCTTTGCTAGCGGGGCCTCCTACGAGCAGTACTTC.